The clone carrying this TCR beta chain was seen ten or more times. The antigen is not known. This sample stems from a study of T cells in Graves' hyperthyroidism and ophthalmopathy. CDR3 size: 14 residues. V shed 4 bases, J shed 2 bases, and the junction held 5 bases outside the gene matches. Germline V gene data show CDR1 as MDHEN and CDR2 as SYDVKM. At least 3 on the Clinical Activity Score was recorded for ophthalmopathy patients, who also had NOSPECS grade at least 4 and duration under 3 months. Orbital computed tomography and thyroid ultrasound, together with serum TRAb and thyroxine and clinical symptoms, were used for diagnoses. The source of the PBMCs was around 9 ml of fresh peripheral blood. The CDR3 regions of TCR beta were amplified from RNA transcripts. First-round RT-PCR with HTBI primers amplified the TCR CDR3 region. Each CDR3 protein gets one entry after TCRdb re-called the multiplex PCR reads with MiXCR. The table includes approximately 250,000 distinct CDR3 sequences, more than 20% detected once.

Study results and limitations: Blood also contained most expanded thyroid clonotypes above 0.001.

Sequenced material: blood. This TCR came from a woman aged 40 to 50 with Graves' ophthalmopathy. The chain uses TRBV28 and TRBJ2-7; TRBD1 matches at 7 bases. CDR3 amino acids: CASSSRTGAYEQYF. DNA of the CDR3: TGTGCCAGCAGTTCCCGGACAGGCGCCTACGAGCAGTACTTC.